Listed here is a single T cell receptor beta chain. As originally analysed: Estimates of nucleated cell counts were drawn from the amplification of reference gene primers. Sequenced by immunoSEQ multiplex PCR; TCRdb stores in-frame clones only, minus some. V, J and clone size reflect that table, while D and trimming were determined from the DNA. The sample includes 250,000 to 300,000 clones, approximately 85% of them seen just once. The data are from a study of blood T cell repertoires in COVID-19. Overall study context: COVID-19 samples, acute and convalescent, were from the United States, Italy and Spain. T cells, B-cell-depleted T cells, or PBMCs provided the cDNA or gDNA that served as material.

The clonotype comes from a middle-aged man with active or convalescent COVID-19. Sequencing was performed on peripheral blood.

CDR3 residues: CASMREVTDSPLHF. CDR3 bases: TGTGCCAGCATGAGGGAGGTCACCGATTCACCCCTCCACTTT. The chain recombines TRBV6-5 with TRBJ1-6; D is uncertain. V shed 7 bases and J shed 8 bases, with 15 bases lying between them. The germline CDR1 and CDR2 sequences are MNHEY and SVGAGI. The length of the CDR3 is 14 residues.